This is a list of T cell receptor beta chains from one sample in a study of cytomegalovirus exposure and HLA in healthy donors. TCRdb's table, derived via immunoSEQ multiplex PCR, lists solely in-frame clones and lacks some. The data contain over 200,000 clones, 70% to 90% of them singletons. Sequenced material: PBMCs. These receptors all stem from a young woman in good health and CMV-seronegative. CDR3s include the opening cysteine and the closing phenylalanine or tryptophan. A D gene is named only where the DNA matches it firmly. A clone size is listed for some rows: how often the clone was seen (once, few, many), or a class if it is expanded.

length,V,size,J,D,CDR3,DNA
14,TRBV4-1,once,TRBJ2-3,TRBD1,CASGVDRGADTQYF,TGCGCCAGCGGTGTGGACAGGGGGGCAGATACGCAGTATTTT
15,TRBV7-9,once,TRBJ1-2,TRBD1,CASSPRDRGNYGYTF,TGTGCCAGCAGCCCCAGGGACAGGGGAAACTATGGCTACACCTTC
12,TRBV7-8,few,TRBJ1-2,NA,CASSQTTTGYTF,TGTGCCAGCAGCCAGACGACAACCGGCTACACCTTC
14,TRBV4-1,NA,TRBJ1-5,NA,CASSHTDGIQPQHF,TGCGCCAGCAGCCATACGGACGGGATCCAGCCCCAGCATTTT
13,TRBV27,once,TRBJ1-1,NA,CASSPQVETEAFF,TGTGCCAGCAGCCCACAGGTGGAGACTGAAGCTTTCTTT
15,TRBV18,NA,TRBJ2-7,TRBD1,CASSPLGTGVDEQYF,TGTGCCAGCTCCCCTTTAGGGACAGGGGTCGACGAGCAGTACTTC
12,TRBV30,NA,TRBJ2-5,NA,CAWRRGRETQYF,TGTGCCTGGAGGAGGGGCCGAGAGACCCAGTACTTC
16,TRBV30,NA,TRBJ2-3,TRBD2,CAWSVLLAGSTDTQYF,TGTGCCTGGAGTGTACTACTAGCGGGAAGCACAGATACGCAGTATTTT
13,TRBV27,few,TRBJ1-1,NA,CASRWTANTEAFF,TGTGCCAGCAGATGGACAGCGAACACTGAAGCTTTCTTT
14,TRBV6-1,few,TRBJ2-1,NA,CASRIQSGYNEQFF,TGTGCCAGCAGGATACAGTCAGGATACAATGAGCAGTTCTTC
13,TRBV5-1,NA,TRBJ1-1,NA,CASSLTENTEAFF,TGCGCCAGCAGCTTAACAGAGAACACTGAAGCTTTCTTT
15,TRBV6-5,NA,TRBJ2-3,NA,CASSYVAGSTDTQYF,TGTGCCAGCAGTTATGTGGCAGGTAGCACAGATACGCAGTATTTT
14,TRBV4-2,NA,TRBJ2-7,NA,CASSQVLASYEQYF,TGTGCCAGCAGCCAAGTTCTAGCCTCCTACGAGCAGTACTTC
15,TRBV5-1,NA,TRBJ2-5,NA,CASSLEWGQEETQYF,TGCGCCAGCAGCTTGGAATGGGGGCAGGAAGAGACCCAGTACTTC
14,TRBV5-6,few,TRBJ1-2,NA,CASSPFVGAYGYTF,TGTGCCAGCAGCCCCTTTGTGGGGGCCTATGGCTACACCTTC
13,TRBV6-1,few,TRBJ1-4,NA,CASSEGVNEKLFF,TGTGCCAGCAGTGAGGGGGTTAATGAAAAACTGTTTTTT
14,TRBV5-1,NA,TRBJ2-1,NA,CASSAGARGVEQFF,TGCGCCAGCAGCGCCGGGGCCCGCGGTGTTGAGCAGTTCTTC
13,TRBV5-4,NA,TRBJ2-7,NA,CASSSPDRHEQYF,TGTGCCAGCAGCTCCCCCGACAGGCACGAGCAGTACTTC
20,TRBV12-5,NA,TRBJ2-5,TRBD2,CASGLHPGLAARQSEETQYF,TGTGCTAGTGGTTTACATCCGGGACTAGCGGCCCGACAGAGCGAAGAGACCCAGTACTTC
14,TRBV27,NA,TRBJ2-2,NA,CASSLSPGYGELFF,TGTGCCAGCAGTTTATCACCGGGGTACGGGGAGCTGTTTTTT
14,TRBV5-1,few,TRBJ1-5,TRBD1,CASSLGQGDQPQHF,TGCGCCAGCAGCTTAGGACAGGGGGATCAGCCCCAGCATTTT
13,TRBV19,few,TRBJ1-2,NA,CASSIVGVNGYTF,TGTGCCAGTAGTATAGTTGGTGTCAATGGCTACACCTTC
17,TRBV7-8,once,TRBJ1-5,NA,CASSSDPGTPSGQPQHF,TGTGCCAGCAGCTCCGACCCCGGGACCCCGAGTGGTCAGCCCCAGCATTTT